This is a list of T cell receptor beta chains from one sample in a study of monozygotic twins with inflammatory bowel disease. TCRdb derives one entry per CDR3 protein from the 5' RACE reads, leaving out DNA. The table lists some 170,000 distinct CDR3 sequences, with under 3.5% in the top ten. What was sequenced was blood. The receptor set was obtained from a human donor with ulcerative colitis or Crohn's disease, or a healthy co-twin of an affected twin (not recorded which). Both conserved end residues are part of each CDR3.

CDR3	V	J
CASSLTPPGRVGNTIYF	TRBV7-3	TRBJ1-3
CSASYTSGRSGDTQYF	TRBV20-1	TRBJ2-3
CASSYSTGLGNYNEQFF	TRBV6-2/TRBV6-3	TRBJ2-1
CASSLRAGAYGYTF	TRBV7-8	TRBJ1-2
CASSFGGRGGTQYF	TRBV12-3/TRBV12-4	TRBJ2-5
CASSLEAPYEQYF	TRBV28	TRBJ2-7
CASSRGASGNYEQYF	TRBV28	TRBJ2-7
CASSSPGTGNIGELFF	TRBV28	TRBJ2-2
CASSSRDGLAGYNEQFF	TRBV11-2	TRBJ2-1
CASSLGLASNHEQFF	TRBV12-3/TRBV12-4	TRBJ2-1
CASSDTGKLFF	TRBV10-2	TRBJ1-4
CASSQHHKNSGRAYEQYF	TRBV11-2	TRBJ2-7
CSARVIAGSSYNEQFF	TRBV20-1	TRBJ2-1
CASSTGGADEKLFF	TRBV6-1	TRBJ1-4
CASSIGALAASNEQFF	TRBV19	TRBJ2-1
CAWGRDRAYEQYF	TRBV30	TRBJ2-7
CASTDIGSGSNEQFF	TRBV6-5	TRBJ2-1
CATSLEAGRREQYF	TRBV15	TRBJ2-7
CASSFRPRLKTGGWGTEAFF	TRBV28	TRBJ1-1
CSAPSFNLYNEQFF	TRBV20-1	TRBJ2-1
CASSLGGSGTETQYF	TRBV7-2	TRBJ2-5
CASSISGQPYEQYF	TRBV7-2	TRBJ2-7
CASSEIWSTDTQYF	TRBV10-2	TRBJ2-3
CASSPFSGLNTGELFF	TRBV5-5	TRBJ2-2
CASSHLGDEQYF	TRBV3-1	TRBJ2-7
CASSLRTGASTDTQYF	TRBV12-3/TRBV12-4	TRBJ2-3
CASTQYPDSQPQHF	TRBV12-3/TRBV12-4	TRBJ1-5